Listed below are T cell receptor beta chains from one sample, sequenced in a study of blood T cell repertoires in COVID-19. Libraries were prepared by immunoSEQ multiplex PCR; TCRdb keeps only in-frame clonotypes and omits some of them. Here the sample spans some 80,000 clones, approximately 86% being singletons. Sequenced sample: peripheral blood. Receptors were obtained from a human donor in a cohort sampled during active COVID-19. Both conserved end residues are part of each CDR3. D genes are given only for firm matches. Rows give clone size only sometimes, using once, few, many, or a class for an expanded clone.

>TRBJ1-1|TRBV20-1|.|.
TGCAGTGCTGCGGGGAACACTGAAGCTTTCTTT
CSAAGNTEAFF
>TRBJ2-2|TRBV10-3|.|.
TGTGCCATCAGTGAGTCGGCAGGGAACTCCGGGGAGCTGTTTTTT
CAISESAGNSGELFF
>TRBJ2-5|TRBV2|TRBD2|.
TGTGCCAGCGAGGTGGGGAATAGCGGGGGGACTGAGACCCAGTACTTC
CASEVGNSGGTETQYF
>TRBJ2-7|TRBV3-1/TRBV3-2|.|.
TGTGCCAGCAGACCGCCCGGGGGCGAGCAGTACTTC
CASRPPGGEQYF
>TRBJ1-5|TRBV19|.|once
TGTGCCAGTACCGGACAGATGGATCAGCCCCAGCATTTT
CASTGQMDQPQHF
>TRBJ2-7|TRBV28|.|few
TGTGCCAGCACCCTTAGGACAGCGAGCTCCTACGAGCAGTACTTC
CASTLRTASSYEQYF
>TRBJ2-7|TRBV29-1|TRBD1|.
TGCAGCGTTGTGGGGGACAGGGTCTACGCCTACGAGCAGTACTTC
CSVVGDRVYAYEQYF
>TRBJ2-7|TRBV21-1|.|once
TGTGCCAGCAGCAAAGAGGACAGGGGCAGCTCCTACGAGCAGTACTTC
CASSKEDRGSSYEQYF
>TRBJ1-3|TRBV5-4|.|.
TGTGCCAGCAGCTTGGGACAAAAAGAGGGCTCTGGAAACACCATATATTTT
CASSLGQKEGSGNTIYF
>TRBJ1-4|TRBV28|TRBD1|.
TGTGCCAGCCGGGGGACAGGGGTTAATGAAAAACTGTTTTTT
CASRGTGVNEKLFF
>TRBJ2-7|TRBV5-5|TRBD1|few
TGTGCCAGCAGCGGGGGGACAGGGGGTAACTACGAGCAGTACTTC
CASSGGTGGNYEQYF
>TRBJ1-5|TRBV5-1|TRBD1|.
TGCGCCAGCAGCGTGGGGACAGGGTTTGGACAGCCCCAGCATTTT
CASSVGTGFGQPQHF
>TRBJ1-2|TRBV28|.|.
TGTGCCAGCAGCCCCCTTCTAGGTTTTTCTAACTATGGCTACACCTTC
CASSPLLGFSNYGYTF
>TRBJ2-7|TRBV10-1|.|.
TGCGCCAGCAGTGGCTACAGGGGAGGCGAGCAGTACTTC
CASSGYRGGEQYF
>TRBJ2-4|TRBV19|.|.
TGTGCCAGTAGTACATCAGGGGACCTCAAAAACATTCAGTACTTC
CASSTSGDLKNIQYF
>TRBJ2-3|TRBV28|TRBD2|.
TGTGCCAGCATCCCGTCGGGAGGGGAAGATACGCAGTATTTT
CASIPSGGEDTQYF
>TRBJ1-6|TRBV6-6|.|.
TGTGCCAGCAGTTACTCGGAGGGGAATTCACCCCTCCACTTT
CASSYSEGNSPLHF
>TRBJ2-5|TRBV5-4|.|.
TGTGCCAGCAGCCCGGACTTTCAAGGCGGGGAGACCCAGTACTTC
CASSPDFQGGETQYF
>TRBJ1-6|TRBV4-2|.|.
TGTGCCAGCAGCCAGGAGTTCAGGGTTAATTCACCCCTCCACTTT
CASSQEFRVNSPLHF
>TRBJ1-1|TRBV3-1/TRBV3-2|.|.
TGTGCCAGCAGCCCATCGAGGGGGTACGCTGAAGCTTTCTTT
CASSPSRGYAEAFF
>TRBJ2-1|TRBV7-6|.|.
TGTGCCAGCAGCCCCCAGGGGCCCTACAATGAGCAGTTCTTC
CASSPQGPYNEQFF
>TRBJ2-7|TRBV18|.|.
TGTGCCAGCTCACTCGGACAGCGTTACGAGCAGTACTTC
CASSLGQRYEQYF
>TRBJ1-2|TRBV7-3|.|.
TGTGCCAGCAGCCTCCTCCTAGGTGGCGGCTACACCTTC
CASSLLLGGGYTF
>TRBJ1-2|TRBV30|.|.
TGTGCCTGGACGAGACAGGCCCTCTATGGCTACACCTTC
CAWTRQALYGYTF
>TRBJ1-2|TRBV3-1/TRBV3-2|.|.
TGTGCCAGCAGCCAAGGACTGAACTATGGCTACACCTTC
CASSQGLNYGYTF
>TRBJ1-4|TRBV28|.|.
TGTGCCAGCACTTCCTACCAGGGAAGTGAAAAACTGTTTTTT
CASTSYQGSEKLFF
>TRBJ2-5|TRBV9|.|.
TGTGCCAGCAGCGCAGGGGAGGGAGCGTACCAAGAGACCCAGTACTTC
CASSAGEGAYQETQYF
>TRBJ1-6|TRBV19|TRBD1|.
TGTGCCAGTAGTCCTACCGGGACAGGGAAAGGATCACCCCTCCACTTT
CASSPTGTGKGSPLHF
>TRBJ2-2|TRBV11-2|TRBD1|few
TGTGCCAGCAGCCGACAGGGAAGCACCGGGGAGCTGTTTTTT
CASSRQGSTGELFF
>TRBJ2-5|TRBV5-1|.|.
TGCGCCAGCAGCTTGCTAGGCGATCAAGAGACCCAGTACTTC
CASSLLGDQETQYF
>TRBJ2-2|TRBV9|TRBD1|.
TGTGCCAGCCCGGTACAGGGGACCGGGACCAAATTTTTT
CASPVQGTGTKFF
>TRBJ2-7|TRBV6-5|TRBD1|.
TGTGCCAGCAGTTCCAGACAGGGTCGGTACGAGCAGTACTTC
CASSSRQGRYEQYF
>TRBJ2-5|TRBV5-1|TRBD1|.
TGCGCCAGCAGCCCACAGGGGGGCTCGGAGACCCAGTACTTC
CASSPQGGSETQYF
>TRBJ1-5|TRBV5-4|.|.
TGTGCCAGCAGCTTGTGGGGGGAACAGCCCCAGCATTTT
CASSLWGEQPQHF
>TRBJ2-1|TRBV6-6|.|.
TGTGCCAGCAGTTACTCACGGGTATACAATGAGCAGTTCTTC
CASSYSRVYNEQFF
>TRBJ1-1|TRBV5-1|TRBD1|few
TGCGCCAGCAGCTTAACAGGGGTGTACACTGAAGCTTTCTTT
CASSLTGVYTEAFF
>TRBJ2-5|TRBV11-2|.|.
TGTGCCAGCAGCTCCCCTAGGGGTTCGGTCGGAGAGACCCAGTACTTC
CASSSPRGSVGETQYF
>TRBJ1-6|TRBV3-1/TRBV3-2|TRBD1|.
TGTGCCAGCAGCCAATGGGGGGACAGGGCTGGGTCACCCCTCCACTTT
CASSQWGDRAGSPLHF
>TRBJ2-7|TRBV2|.|.
TGTGCCAGCAGGCGGGACTCCGGCGAGCAGTACTTC
CASRRDSGEQYF
>TRBJ1-2|TRBV4-1|TRBD1|.
TGCGCCAGCAGCCGAAAACAGGGGGGATTGTCTGGCTACACCTTC
CASSRKQGGLSGYTF
>TRBJ2-1|TRBV6-6|TRBD1|.
TGTGCCAGCAGTTCGGTCAGGGGGTCCTACAATGAGCAGTTCTTC
CASSSVRGSYNEQFF
>TRBJ2-7|TRBV5-6|.|.
TGTGCCAGCAGCAATAGACTACGAGTAATCTCCTACGAGCAGTACTTC
CASSNRLRVISYEQYF